This T cell receptor (beta chain) was retrieved from a study of cytomegalovirus exposure and HLA in healthy donors. Details on this clone: What it binds is unknown.

The study's findings and limits: Sequencing had likely introduced a cluster of highly shared sequence variants as an artifact. Later work found that TCR association rates differed between HLA loci; DRB1 had the most and HLA-C the fewest.

Germline CDR1 reads SGHVS; CDR2 reads FNYEAQ. Trimming shortened V by 3 bases and J by 8 bases, and 26 bases separated the two germline ends. This CDR3 region has 18 residues. The study ran its PCR with 60 Vbeta and 13 Jbeta primers. Profiling relied on immunoSEQ multiplex PCR, and the TCRdb table lists in-frame clones only, not all of them. The repertoire shows 150,000 to 250,000 clones; the top ten hold 0.74%. The sequenced material came from PBMCs. J is TRBJ2-1 and V is TRBV7-6, with D possibly being TRBD1 (6 bases). This clonotype originated in a boy aged 5-17 years in good health and CMV-seronegative. Written as DNA, the CDR3 is TGTGCCAGCAGCTTCCTACCCCCCAGGGGCAGGGGTAACGATGAGCAGTTCTTC. Protein product: CASSFLPPRGRGNDEQFF.